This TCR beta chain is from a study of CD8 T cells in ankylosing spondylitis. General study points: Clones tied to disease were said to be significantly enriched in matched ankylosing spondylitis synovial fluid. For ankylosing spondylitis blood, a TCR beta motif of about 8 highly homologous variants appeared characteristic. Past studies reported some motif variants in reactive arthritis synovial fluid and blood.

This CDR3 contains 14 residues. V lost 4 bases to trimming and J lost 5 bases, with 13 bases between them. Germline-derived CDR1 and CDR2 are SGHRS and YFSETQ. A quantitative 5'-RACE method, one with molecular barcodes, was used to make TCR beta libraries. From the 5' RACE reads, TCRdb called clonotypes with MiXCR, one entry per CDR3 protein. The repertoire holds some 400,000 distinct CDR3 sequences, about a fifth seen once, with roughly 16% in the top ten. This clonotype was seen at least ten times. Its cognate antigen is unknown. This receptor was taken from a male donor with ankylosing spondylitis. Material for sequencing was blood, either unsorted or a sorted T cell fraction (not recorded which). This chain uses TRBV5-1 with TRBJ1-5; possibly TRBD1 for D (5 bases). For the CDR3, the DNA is TGCGCCAGCAGCCACGGGGACGGACATCAGCCCCAGCATTTT. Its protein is CASSHGDGHQPQHF.